The 26 T cell receptor beta chains below come from one sample, sequenced in a study of cytomegalovirus exposure and HLA in healthy donors. PCR primers comprised 60 Vbeta and 13 Jbeta primers. Produced via immunoSEQ multiplex PCR; TCRdb's table is partial and in-frame only. The repertoire holds 75,000 to 95,000 clones, with roughly 63% as singletons. The material sequenced was PBMCs. These receptors were taken from a man aged 50 or older in good health and CMV-seronegative.

J is TRBJ1-1 and V is TRBV7-9; 10 nucleotides match TRBD1. The CDR3 is 15 amino acids. Germline V gene data show CDR1 as SEHNR and CDR2 as FQNEAQ (reference sequence). V was pared by 5 bases and J by 5 bases, with 8 bases of the junction left unmatched. In DNA, the CDR3 is TGTGCCAGCAGCCTGGGGACAGGGGAGGGTACTGAAGCTTTCTTT. This sequence encodes CASSLGTGEGTEAFF.

The chain recombines TRBV18 with TRBJ2-1; D perhaps matches TRBD2 (6 bases). The CDR3 has 16 amino acids. Deletions cut 3 bases from V and 3 bases from J, with 15 bases between. CDR1 and CDR2 from the germline V gene are KGHSH and LQKENI. The chain's CDR3 is CASSPPGARIYNEQFF. As DNA, the CDR3 is TGTGCCAGCTCACCCCCGGGAGCAAGAATCTACAATGAGCAGTTCTTC.

CDR3 nucleotide sequence: TGTGCCAGCAGTCTTAGACTAGCGGGGGAGTACAATGAGCAGTTCTTC. This sequence encodes CASSLRLAGEYNEQFF. V usage is TRBV2 and J usage is TRBJ2-1; 12 bases line up with TRBD2. Per germline, CDR1 SNHLY and CDR2 FYNNEI. Trimming removed 5 bases from V and 4 bases from J; junction bases left unmatched: 6. CDR3 length equals 16 residues.

The chain joins TRBV7-2 to TRBJ2-7, with unresolved D. Trimming took 1 base from V and 0 from J, leaving 7 bases between them. CDR3 length: 14 residues. Germline-derived CDR1 and CDR2 are SGHTA and FQGNSA. CDR3 region: CASSLDSLSYEQYF. The DNA for the CDR3 is TGTGCCAGCAGCTTAGACAGTCTCTCCTACGAGCAGTACTTC.

The V and J genes are TRBV19 and TRBJ2-5, with D perhaps TRBD2 (6 bases). V lost 9 bases and J lost 4, with 15 bases in between. This CDR3 region has 13 residues. Germline loops: CDR1 LNHDA, CDR2 SQIVND (reference sequence). CDR3 region: CASAGEAGETQYF. The CDR3, as DNA: TGTGCCAGCGCCGGGGAGGCCGGAGAGACCCAGTACTTC.

The chain joins TRBV27 to TRBJ1-2; TRBD1 matches at 7 bases. Germline V gene data show CDR1 as MNHEY and CDR2 as SMNVEV (reference sequence). Trimming took 6 bases from V and 3 from J; bases not matched to a gene: 10. The CDR3 extends over 15 amino acids. CDR3 DNA sequence: TGTGCCAGCAGCCCGGCCCCACAGGGGTACTATGGCTACACCTTC. Translation: CASSPAPQGYYGYTF.

This clone was seen a handful of times. V gene TRBV5-1 combines with J gene TRBJ2-7, with a tentative D call TRBD1 (5 bases). The CDR3 is 14 amino acids. Germline CDR1 SGHRS, CDR2 YFSETQ. The V gene lost 1 base and the J gene lost 1 base, with 9 bases spanning the gap. The CDR3 sequence: CASSLTAGSYEQYV. In DNA, the CDR3 is TGCGCCAGCAGCTTGACAGCAGGGTCCTACGAGCAGTACGTC.

V and J are TRBV7-9 and TRBJ2-3, with TRBD2 matching over 9 bases. The CDR3 covers 15 residues. The V and J ends lost 2 bases and 7 bases, in that order; junction bases with no gene match: 7. Germline lookup yields CDR1 SEHNR and CDR2 FQNEAQ (reference sequence). The CDR3 loop reads CASSLLSGSGNTQYF. For the CDR3, the DNA is TGTGCCAGCAGCTTACTTAGCGGGAGCGGGAATACGCAGTATTTT.

The chain combines TRBV7-9 with TRBJ2-7; 12 bases are a match to TRBD2. The V gene end was trimmed by 3 bases and the J gene end by 2 bases; junction bases not matched to a gene: 8. CDR1 and CDR2 from the germline V gene are SEHNR and FQNEAQ (reference sequence). The CDR3 extends over 17 amino acids. This chain's CDR3 is CASSFGPLAGGTYEQYF. The DNA of the CDR3 is TGTGCCAGCAGCTTTGGACCGCTAGCGGGGGGGACCTACGAGCAGTACTTC.

The chain links TRBV5-1 to TRBJ1-6; perhaps TRBD1 as D (5 bases). The ends were cut back, 3 bases at V and 6 bases at J, with 10 bases in the middle. CDR1 and CDR2 (germline): SGHRS, YFSETQ. This CDR3 contains 14 residues. The CDR3, as DNA: TGCGCCAGCAGCTCAAGACAGTCTAATTCACCCCTCCACTTT. Translated: CASSSRQSNSPLHF.

V gene TRBV4-2 combines with J gene TRBJ2-5; D is unresolved. V gave up 1 base and J gave up 4 bases, with 13 bases separating them. This CDR3 has 15 amino acids. The germline V gene encodes CDR1 LGHNA and CDR2 YNFKEQ. CDR3 protein: CASSQGSALGETQYF. The CDR3 DNA reads as TGTGCCAGCAGCCAAGGTTCAGCGCTAGGAGAGACCCAGTACTTC.

This sequence joins TRBV10-1 and TRBJ2-5; D is perhaps TRBD1 (6 bases). Deletions cut 6 bases from V and 3 bases from J, with 17 bases between. This CDR3 comprises 15 residues. The germline V gene has CDR1 WNHNN and CDR2 SYGVQD (reference sequence). Here the CDR3 DNA reads TGCGCCAGCAGCCAACAGGGATGGACGGAAGAGACCCAGTACTTC. Translation gives CASSQQGWTEETQYF.

The J gene is TRBJ2-5, the V gene TRBV5-1; weak D call: TRBD1 (5 bases). The CDR3 sequence is 15 residues long. In germline, CDR1 is SGHRS, CDR2 YFSETQ. Trimming took off 4 bases at V and 5 bases at J, with 18 bases between the two ends. The CDR3 bases are TGCGCCAGCAGCCGAACGACCCAGGGTGTGGAGACCCAGTACTTC. Its protein is CASSRTTQGVETQYF.

The table lists this clone with a count of one. Because it lacks the conserved phenylalanine or tryptophan at the end, this CDR3 is likely a read error. The gene calls are TRBV28 and TRBJ1-5, with D maybe TRBD1 (5 bases). Germline V gene data show CDR1 as MDHEN and CDR2 as SYDVKM. V was trimmed by 6 bases and J by 3 bases, leaving 9 bases between them. This CDR3 contains 13 residues. CDR3 in amino acids: CASSRQSNQPQHV. The CDR3 bases are TGTGCCAGCAGCCGACAGTCCAATCAGCCCCAGCATGTT.

V usage is TRBV7-2 and J usage is TRBJ2-2; no clear D. V lost 5 bases, J lost 0 bases, and 7 bases lay in between. Germline CDR1 reads SGHTA; CDR2 reads FQGNSA. The CDR3 consists of 14 residues. CDR3 sequence reads: CASSPRSNTGELFF. In DNA, the CDR3 is TGTGCCAGCAGCCCGCGGTCGAACACCGGGGAGCTGTTTTTT.

The chain carries TRBV2 and TRBJ2-7; 7 bases map to TRBD2. V lost 6 bases and J lost 7; bases outside the gene matches: 3. This CDR3 is 11 amino acids long. Per germline, CDR1 SNHLY and CDR2 FYNNEI. The CDR3 sequence: CASRPAGEQYV. The CDR3 coding sequence is TGTGCCAGCAGGCCAGCGGGAGAGCAGTACGTC.

The rearrangement joins TRBV4-1 to TRBJ1-1; D is perhaps TRBD1 (6 bases). The CDR3 spans 17 residues. Germline lookup yields CDR1 MGHRA and CDR2 YSYEKL. V was clipped by 6 bases and J by 0 bases, with 20 bases between them. CDR3 sequence reads: CASRTPGRDRMNTEAFF. The DNA of the CDR3 is TGCGCCAGCAGGACCCCGGGCCGAGACAGGATGAACACTGAAGCTTTCTTT.

This clone was seen only once. V gene TRBV7-2 combines with J gene TRBJ1-1; D unclear. Germline CDR1 reads SGHTA; CDR2 reads FQGNSA. The CDR3 loop spans 13 amino acids. V was clipped by 1 base and J by 5 bases, with 8 bases between them. The CDR3 loop is CASSLDPRTEAFF. CDR3 nucleotides: TGTGCCAGCAGCTTAGACCCCCGGACTGAAGCTTTCTTT.

This rearrangement joins TRBV5-6 to TRBJ1-6; 7 bases fit TRBD1. The V gene's germline CDR1 is SGHDT and CDR2 YYEEEE. The CDR3 sequence is 13 residues long. The ends lost 4 bases at V and 9 bases at J; junction bases unmatched: 4. The DNA of the CDR3 is TGTGCCAGCAGCATCACAGGGGTTTCACCCCTCCACTTT. It translates to CASSITGVSPLHF. Looking up the rest from reference TRBV5-6 and TRBJ1-6 gives the full variable domain: DAGVTQSPTHLIKTRGQQVTLRCSPKSGHDTVSWYQQALGQGPQFIFQYYEEEERQRGNFPDRFSGHQFPNYSSELNVNALLLGDSALYLCASSITGVSPLHFGNGTRLTVT.

CDR3 loop: CASSPKGADEQFF. CDR3 DNA sequence: TGTGCCAGCAGCCCCAAGGGGGCGGATGAGCAGTTCTTC. The chain is built from TRBV5-4 and TRBJ2-1, with TRBD1 matching 7 bases. The CDR3 runs 13 residues. Germline assignment: CDR1 SGHNT and CDR2 YYREEE (reference sequence). Trimming removed 4 bases from V and 8 bases from J; junction bases left unmatched: 6.

The J gene is TRBJ2-2, the V gene TRBV18; 14 nucleotides match TRBD2. The V gene end was trimmed by 4 bases and the J gene end by 6 bases; junction bases not matched to a gene: 4. The germline CDR1 and CDR2 sequences are KGHSH and LQKENI. The CDR3 consists of 16 residues. The CDR3 DNA reads as TGTGCCAGCTCACAGGGACTAGCGGGAGCTGCCGGGGAGCTGTTTTTT. Its protein is CASSQGLAGAAGELFF.

The chain uses TRBV2 and TRBJ1-5; D gene ambiguous. Trimming shortened V by 4 bases and J by 0 bases, and 10 bases separated the two germline ends. The CDR3 length is 15 residues. Germline lookup yields CDR1 SNHLY and CDR2 FYNNEI. The CDR3 nucleotides read TGTGCCAGCAGTGTTGGTAGCTCTAGCAATCAGCCCCAGCATTTT. As protein: CASSVGSSSNQPQHF.

The rearrangement links TRBV10-3 to TRBJ2-7; 12 nucleotides line up with TRBD2. This CDR3 contains 15 residues. Losses at the gene ends were 4 bases for V and 7 bases for J; bases not matched to a gene: 8. Germline V gene lookup returns CDR1 ENHRY and CDR2 SYGVKD. CDR3 sequence reads: CAISATSGGSGEQYF. In DNA form, the CDR3 reads TGTGCCATCAGTGCTACTAGCGGGGGGAGTGGAGAGCAGTACTTC.

This clone was picked up a small number of times. The V and J genes are TRBV5-1 and TRBJ2-6, with a weak D call TRBD2 (6 bases). The CDR3 contains 18 residues. The germline V gene encodes CDR1 SGHRS and CDR2 YFSETQ. Trimming removed 0 bases from V and 0 bases from J, with 13 bases in between. The CDR3 region is CASSLGGLRGSGANVLTF. The CDR3 coding sequence is TGCGCCAGCAGCTTGGGGGGACTTCGGGGCTCTGGGGCCAACGTCCTGACTTTC.

The chain carries TRBV5-4 and TRBJ2-3; TRBD2 aligns across 11 bases. J gave up 2 bases and V 3 bases, and 5 bases lay outside the gene matches. Germline values: CDR1 SGHNT, CDR2 YYREEE (reference sequence). The CDR3 extends over 16 amino acids. CDR3 bases: TGTGCCAGCAGCTGGGGACTAGCGGAGACCACAGATACGCAGTATTTT. It codes for CASSWGLAETTDTQYF.

The genes are TRBV5-6 and TRBJ1-1; 7 bases map to TRBD1. J was trimmed by 2 bases and V by 0 bases; bases with no gene match: 4. Germline assignment: CDR1 SGHDT and CDR2 YYEEEE. The CDR3 has 15 amino acids. The CDR3 region has the DNA TGTGCCAGCAGCTTGGCGGCAGGGGGAAACACTGAAGCTTTCTTT. This encodes CASSLAAGGNTEAFF.